Shown below are 17 T cell receptor beta chains from a single sample sequenced in a study of cytomegalovirus exposure and HLA in healthy donors. Vbeta (60) and Jbeta (13) primers were used in the PCR. Profiling relied on immunoSEQ multiplex PCR, and the TCRdb table lists in-frame clones only, not all of them. This sample has fewer than 70,000 clones; 75% to 90% occur once, and the top ten carry about 4%. What was sequenced was PBMCs. Receptors originate from a woman between 40 and 55 years old in good health and CMV-seronegative.

This rearrangement joins TRBV28 to TRBJ1-5; D might be TRBD1 (5 bases). In germline, CDR1 is MDHEN, CDR2 SYDVKM. V lost 3 bases to trimming and J lost 4 bases, with 10 bases between them. This CDR3 is 14 amino acids long. CDR3 protein: CASSFRRVNQPQHF. The DNA of the CDR3 is TGTGCCAGCAGTTTTCGCAGGGTGAATCAGCCCCAGCATTTT.

The rearrangement links TRBV7-2 to TRBJ1-5; D may be TRBD1 (5 bases). From germline, CDR1 is SGHTA and CDR2 FQGNSA. Trimming removed 5 bases from V and 4 bases from J, with 12 bases in between. The CDR3 contains 14 residues. The CDR3 region has the DNA TGTGCCAGCAGCCGGGGGACGGGGAATCAGCCCCAGCATTTT. Translating it yields CASSRGTGNQPQHF.

The chain has TRBV4-1 and TRBJ2-3, with D possibly TRBD2 on 6 matching bases. CDR3 length: 14 amino acids. Per germline, CDR1 MGHRA and CDR2 YSYEKL. Between the trimmed V and J ends, which lost 8 bases and 1 base, there was a span of 13 bases. The CDR3 DNA sequence: TGCGCCAGCGGAGGGCTAGTCGGCACAGATACGCAGTATTTT. This translates into CASGGLVGTDTQYF.

This clone was counted a single time. The rearrangement joins TRBV11-3 to TRBJ2-7; 11 bases agree with TRBD1. The CDR3 spans 15 residues. Per the germline V gene, CDR1 is SGHNT and CDR2 is YENEEA. V lost 5 bases to trimming and J lost 3 bases; unmatched junction nucleotides: 6. CDR3 sequence reads: CASSVRGTGGYEQYF. The CDR3 DNA is TGTGCCAGCAGCGTAAGAGGGACAGGGGGCTACGAGCAGTACTTC.

The V and J genes are TRBV6-5 and TRBJ1-1; the D gene is possibly TRBD1 (6 bases). V was clipped by 0 bases and J by 1 base, with 9 bases between them. The CDR3 runs 15 residues. From germline, CDR1 is MNHEY and CDR2 SVGAGI. The CDR3 DNA reads TGTGCCAGCAGTTACTCTAGCAGGGGGAACACTGAAGCTTTCTTT. Translated: CASSYSSRGNTEAFF.

The chain links TRBV19 to TRBJ2-3; D is unclear. The CDR3 runs 15 residues. The V gene's germline CDR1 is LNHDA and CDR2 SQIVND (reference sequence). Between the trimmed V and J ends, which lost 2 bases and 4 bases, there was a span of 13 bases. The CDR3 region has the DNA TGTGCCAGTAGTATATCCCCTCAGGTCCCAGATACGCAGTATTTT. It is translated as CASSISPQVPDTQYF.

The V and J genes are TRBV6-4 and TRBJ1-1; unclear D gene. CDR1 MRHNA and CDR2 SNTAGT come from the germline V gene. The CDR3 totals 12 residues. Trimming left V 10 bases short and J 6 bases short, with 15 bases between. The CDR3 DNA reads TGTGCCAAAGGAGGTGTAATCGCTGAAGCTTTCTTT. It specifies CAKGGVIAEAFF.

This chain connects TRBV7-8 to TRBJ1-5, with D tentatively TRBD1 (5 bases). The CDR3 runs 15 residues. V was pared by 4 bases and J by 0 bases, with 10 bases between. CDR1 is SGHVS, CDR2 FQNEAQ, per germline. In DNA, the CDR3 is TGTGCCAGCAGCTCCCTGGACACTAGCAATCAGCCCCAGCATTTT. Translation: CASSSLDTSNQPQHF.

The V gene is TRBV7-9, the J gene TRBJ2-1; 9 nucleotides agree with TRBD2. V shed 5 bases, J shed 4 bases, and the junction held 6 bases outside the gene matches. Germline CDR1 and CDR2: SEHNR and FQNEAQ (reference sequence). The CDR3 sequence is 15 residues long. The CDR3 loop reads CASSPTSGLYNEQFF. CDR3 nucleotides: TGTGCCAGCAGCCCGACTAGCGGACTATACAATGAGCAGTTCTTC.

This clone was picked up one time. This chain joins TRBV19 and TRBJ2-1; TRBD2 is a possible D gene (6 bases). The germline V and J ends were trimmed by 8 bases and 6 bases, with 17 bases remaining between them. This CDR3 comprises 14 residues. Per germline, CDR1 LNHDA and CDR2 SQIVND (reference sequence). As DNA, the CDR3 is TGTGCCAGTTCTGGTGCGGGGCGGGTCAATGAGCAGTTCTTC. This sequence encodes CASSGAGRVNEQFF.

Written as DNA, the CDR3 is TGCGCCAGCAGCTTGGGCTGGGGCATGAACACTGAAGCTTTCTTT. Protein: CASSLGWGMNTEAFF. The rearrangement joins TRBV5-1 to TRBJ1-1; D is perhaps TRBD1 (5 bases). V lost 0 bases, J lost 0 bases, and 9 bases lay in between. The CDR3 is made up of 15 amino acids. Germline values: CDR1 SGHRS, CDR2 YFSETQ.

The rearrangement links TRBV28 to TRBJ2-7; TRBD2 aligns across 7 bases. The CDR3 length is 14 residues. With V trimmed by 2 bases and J by 2 bases, 3 bases remained unmatched. The germline V gene has CDR1 MDHEN and CDR2 SYDVKM. The DNA of the CDR3 is TGTGCCAGCAGTTTAGGGGGGAGGGCCTACGAGCAGTACTTC. Translation gives CASSLGGRAYEQYF. Supplemented by reference TRBV28 and TRBJ2-7, the full variable domain reads DVKVTQSSRYLVKRTGEKVFLECVQDMDHENMFWYRQDPGLGLRLIYFSYDVKMKEKGDIPEGYSVSREKKERFSLILESASTNQTSMYLCASSLGGRAYEQYFGPGTRLTVT.

This clone was seen just once. V and J are TRBV4-2 and TRBJ2-5, with D tentatively TRBD1 (5 bases). Germline V CDR1 and CDR2: LGHNA, YNFKEQ. The CDR3 sequence is 15 residues long. Trimming stripped 2 bases from V and 4 bases from J, with 14 bases between. DNA of the CDR3: TGTGCCAGCAGCCAAAACCAGGGATGGGTAGAGACCCAGTACTTC. Translated, it gives CASSQNQGWVETQYF.

CDR3 DNA sequence: TGTGCCAGCAGGGTACAGGGAACCGGGGAGCTGTTTTTT. It is translated as CASRVQGTGELFF. V is TRBV6-1 and J is TRBJ2-2; D is possibly TRBD1 (6 bases). Germline V gives CDR1 MNHNS, CDR2 SASEGT. CDR3 size: 13 residues. V gave up 6 bases and J gave up 5 bases, with 10 bases separating them.

The CDR3 sequence: CASSPRVGRGSGEQFF. In DNA, the CDR3 is TGTGCCAGCTCACCACGGGTAGGCAGGGGCTCAGGTGAGCAGTTCTTC. This chain connects TRBV18 to TRBJ2-1, with a weak D call TRBD1 (6 bases). CDR3 length equals 16 residues. CDR1 and CDR2 (germline): KGHSH, LQKENI. With 1 base removed from V and 9 bases from J, the gap between germline ends came to 19 bases.

This clone was picked up a small number of times. The chain is built from TRBV6-1 and TRBJ2-1; D perhaps matches TRBD2 (6 bases). The germline V and J ends were trimmed by 4 bases and 2 bases, with 12 bases remaining between them. Looked up from germline, CDR1 is MNHNS and CDR2 is SASEGT. This CDR3 has 15 amino acids. The CDR3 sequence is CASSAGGEAYNEQFF. Here the CDR3 DNA reads TGTGCCAGCAGTGCCGGGGGAGAGGCCTACAATGAGCAGTTCTTC.

The gene calls are TRBV19 and TRBJ2-7; D not certain. Trimming stripped 4 bases from V and 1 base from J, with 11 bases between. From germline, CDR1 is LNHDA and CDR2 SQIVND (reference sequence). The CDR3 totals 14 residues. DNA for the CDR3: TGTGCCAGTAGTAATGGCGGAAGTTCCTACGAGCAGTACTTC. This gives the protein CASSNGGSSYEQYF.